Sequencing of this TCR beta chain was carried out in a study of blood T cell repertoires in COVID-19 (dated by TCRdb to 2019 to 2021). Study-level background: Samples from collaborators originated in the United States, Italy and Spain and spanned both the acute and convalescent phases of COVID-19. Subjects who had been exposed to COVID-19, were actively infected with it, or had recovered from it provided the deeply sampled blood TCRbeta repertoires that made up the dataset. The prospective study material was composed of cDNA or gDNA derived from T cells, B-cell-depleted T cells, or PBMCs. Sample metadata almost always included a de-identified subject ID, COVID-19 status, age in years and sex. The repertoires were released in a freely available public database intended as a resource for research on the immune response to SARS-CoV-2. Samples came from the ongoing ImmuneRACE study (first 160 participants) plus 1,254 subjects from 6 global collaborators. Where available, HLA class I and class II types were taken from metadata supplied by the sample provider and were not determined by assay-based typing. Beyond this particular receptor, the publication reports: The quantity of clinical and demographic metadata differed by source and by participant and was supplied without curation.

The germline V gene (reference sequence) provides CDR1 SEHNR and CDR2 FQNEAQ. Trimming at the junction amounts to 5 bases on V and 2 bases on J, and the germline ends lie 21 bases apart. CDR3 length: 17 amino acids, cysteine to phenylalanine. Only the CDR3 portion is preserved as DNA: 51 bases, with reading frame beginning at the first base. As concerns this clone: The antigen it binds to is not known. Base-call qualities are not available, and no considerably larger clone is one nucleotide away.

Each collaborating institution followed its own protocols to collect whole blood in K2EDTA tubes. For TCRbeta analysis, collaborators shipped samples as frozen whole blood, isolated PBMCs, or DNA extracted from either of those sample types. The immunoSEQ Assay, a bias-controlled multiplex PCR, was used to amplify TCRbeta CDR3 regions from genomic DNA. Under the source paper's analysis protocol: The number of nucleated cells in each sample was estimated from the amplification of reference gene primers within the assay. Sequence reads were collapsed and filtered to measure the absolute abundance of every unique TCRbeta CDR3 rearrangement. Productive Simpson clonality was computed per sample as the square root of Simpson's diversity index over productive rearrangements. TCRdb limited this immuneACCESS table to in-frame rearrangements with V and J called. A share of clones is missing; checked studies link under half to unresolved V genes, and the rest is unexplained. V and J calls and clone size are given by that table; D and trimming were obtained from the DNA. A total of about 190,000 clones appear in this sample, 80% to 90% of them only once. The ten largest account for 4.5% to 5.5% of the sample.

This receptor was taken from a woman in her 70s with active or convalescent COVID-19. The sequenced sample consisted of peripheral blood. The chain is assembled from TRBV7-9 and TRBJ1-1, with the D gene not confidently named. The CDR3 region: CASSPLEGELRNTEAFF. The bases read TGTGCCAGCAGCCCACTAGAGGGAGAGTTGCGAAACACTGAAGCTTTCTTT.